The entry below describes one TCR beta chain. The antigen is not known. The germline V and J ends were trimmed by 8 bases and 4 bases, with 20 bases remaining between them. Germline assignment: CDR1 MDHEN and CDR2 SYDVKM. The CDR3 runs 15 residues. This sample was taken from a study of cytomegalovirus exposure and HLA in healthy donors. Study conclusions and caveats: Most TCR beta V segments were productive about 87% or about 30% of the time in an earlier analysis. Immune exposure data for these donors was limited to CMV serostatus.

Primers for the PCR totalled 60 Vbeta and 13 Jbeta. TCRdb keeps only in-frame clones here, not all; method: immunoSEQ multiplex PCR. Among under 150,000 clones listed, more than 80% were seen once. Sequencing was done on a sample of PBMCs. The TCR was taken from a woman in her thirties or forties in good health and CMV-seropositive. The chain has TRBV28 and TRBJ2-5; D may be TRBD1 (6 bases). The CDR3 sequence is CASGSLFRGRETQYF. The CDR3 nucleotides read TGTGCCAGCGGAAGTCTTTTCAGGGGTAGAGAGACCCAGTACTTC.